The clone carrying this T cell receptor beta chain was detected ten times or more. What it binds is not known. The data originate from a study of Graves' ophthalmopathy and Graves' hyperthyroidism. At the level of the study: Samples of peripheral blood were obtained at initial diagnosis, prior to treatment of any kind.

Germline V gene lookup returns CDR1 DFQATT and CDR2 SNEGSKA (reference sequence). The CDR3 is 15 amino acids. The V end lost 3 bases, the J end lost 4 bases, and 18 bases lay between the germline ends. The study amplified TCR beta CDR3 regions using RNA transcripts. HTBI primers were used in a first-round RT-PCR, which preceded a second-round multiplex PCR. TCRdb used MiXCR to reprocess the multiplex PCR reads, holding one entry per CDR3 protein. The repertoire includes approximately 640,000 distinct CDR3 sequences, about two fifths of them detected once, and over 2.5% sits in the top ten. Study-level findings and limits: Detection in blood was also observed for most expanded thyroid clonotypes above 0.001 frequency. Distinction of ophthalmopathy from stable hyperthyroidism by a 13-signature model reached almost 90% sensitivity and approximately 81% specificity.

The rearrangement links TRBV20-1 to TRBJ1-2; D might be TRBD1 (6 bases). The receptor comes from an adult man with Graves' ophthalmopathy. Sequenced input: peripheral blood. The CDR3 loop is CSASPMDREAYGYTF. In DNA, the CDR3 is TGCAGTGCTAGCCCCATGGACAGAGAGGCCTATGGCTACACCTTC.